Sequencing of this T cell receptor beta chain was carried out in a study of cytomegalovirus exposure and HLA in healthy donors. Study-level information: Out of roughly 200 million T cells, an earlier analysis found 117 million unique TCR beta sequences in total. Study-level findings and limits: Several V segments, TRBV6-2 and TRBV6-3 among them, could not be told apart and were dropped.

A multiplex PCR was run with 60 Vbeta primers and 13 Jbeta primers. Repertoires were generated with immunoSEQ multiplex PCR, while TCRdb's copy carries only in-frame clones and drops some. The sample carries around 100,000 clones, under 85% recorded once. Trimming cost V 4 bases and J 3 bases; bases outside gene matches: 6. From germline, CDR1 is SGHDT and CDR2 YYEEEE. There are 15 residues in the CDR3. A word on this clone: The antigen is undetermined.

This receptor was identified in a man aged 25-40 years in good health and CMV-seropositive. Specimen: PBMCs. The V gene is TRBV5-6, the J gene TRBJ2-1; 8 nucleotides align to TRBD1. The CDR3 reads CASSPGTGGYNEQFF. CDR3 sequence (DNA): TGTGCCAGCAGCCCTGGAACAGGGGGCTACAATGAGCAGTTCTTC.